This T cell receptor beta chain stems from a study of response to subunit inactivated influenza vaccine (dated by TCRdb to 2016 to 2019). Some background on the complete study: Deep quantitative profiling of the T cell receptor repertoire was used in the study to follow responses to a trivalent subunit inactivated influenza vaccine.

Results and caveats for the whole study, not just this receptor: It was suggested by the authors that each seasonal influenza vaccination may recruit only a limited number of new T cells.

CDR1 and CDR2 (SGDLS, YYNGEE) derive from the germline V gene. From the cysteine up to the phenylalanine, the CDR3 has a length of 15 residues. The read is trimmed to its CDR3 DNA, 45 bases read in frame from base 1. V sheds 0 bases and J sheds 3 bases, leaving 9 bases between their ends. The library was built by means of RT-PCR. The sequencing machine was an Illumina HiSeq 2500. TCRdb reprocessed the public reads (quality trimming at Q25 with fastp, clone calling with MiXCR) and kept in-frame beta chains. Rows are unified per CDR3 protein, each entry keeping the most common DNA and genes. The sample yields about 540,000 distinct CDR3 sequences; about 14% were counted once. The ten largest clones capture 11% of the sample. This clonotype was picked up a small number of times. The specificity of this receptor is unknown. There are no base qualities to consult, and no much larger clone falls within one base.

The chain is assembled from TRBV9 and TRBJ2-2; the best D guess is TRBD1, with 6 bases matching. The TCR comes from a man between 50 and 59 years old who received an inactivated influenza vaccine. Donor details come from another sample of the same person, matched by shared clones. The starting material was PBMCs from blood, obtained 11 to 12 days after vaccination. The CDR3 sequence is CASSVGAGDTGELFF. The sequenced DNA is TGTGCCAGCAGCGTAGGGGCAGGGGACACCGGGGAGCTGTTTTTT.